Described below is a single T cell receptor beta chain sequence and its context. This sample stems from a study of blood T cell repertoires in COVID-19. Germline lookup yields CDR1 WSHSY and CDR2 SAAADI. There are 12 residues in the CDR3. Trimming left V 5 bases short and J 3 bases short, with 7 bases between. Original analysis: From reference gene primer amplification, estimates of nucleated cell counts were derived. This table comes from immunoSEQ multiplex PCR, and its TCRdb copy is limited to in-frame clones, with some not included. V, J and clone size are those of that table, while D and trimming were read from the DNA. The table has fewer than 350,000 clones, 80% to 85% seen once.

The chain has TRBV10-2 and TRBJ1-1; no reliable D call. The TCR comes from a woman in her sixties with active or convalescent COVID-19. What was sequenced was peripheral blood. Written as DNA, the CDR3 is TGCGCCAGCAGTATCGGGGACACTGAAGCTTTCTTT. Encoded protein: CASSIGDTEAFF.